This T cell receptor (beta chain) is from a study of cytomegalovirus exposure and HLA in healthy donors. With 8 bases clipped from V and 2 bases from J, the junction kept 10 bases outside the gene matches. CDR1 and CDR2 (germline): MNHEY, SMNVEV (reference sequence). The CDR3 is 15 residues long. 13 Jbeta primers and 60 Vbeta primers were used for the PCR. Using immunoSEQ multiplex PCR, the repertoire was profiled, and TCRdb retains in-frame clones only, with some absent. The data hold 100,000 to 150,000 clones, with over 70% observed a single time. The receptor was derived from a man in his late teens or twenties in good health and CMV-seropositive. Material: PBMCs. The chain links TRBV27 to TRBJ2-7; 9 nucleotides agree with TRBD2. CDR3 in amino acids: CASGSLAGFAYEQYF. The CDR3 nucleotides read TGTGCCAGCGGATCACTAGCGGGTTTTGCCTACGAGCAGTACTTC.